This TCR beta chain was recorded in a study of Graves' ophthalmopathy and Graves' hyperthyroidism. V shed 0 bases and J shed 6 bases, with 14 bases lying between them. This CDR3 spans 15 amino acids. The germline CDR1 and CDR2 sequences are SGHAT and FQNNGV. RNA served as the template for amplifying TCR beta CDR3 regions. First-round RT-PCR relied on HTBI primers, and a second-round multiplex PCR came next. TCRdb passed the multiplex PCR reads through MiXCR, listing each CDR3 protein once. The sample contains hundreds of thousands of distinct CDR3 sequences, just over 40% of which appear only once. The TCR originated in an adult man with Graves' ophthalmopathy. This sequence joins TRBV11-2 and TRBJ1-2; D is perhaps TRBD1 (5 bases). What was sequenced was peripheral blood. CDR3 nucleotides: TGTGCCAGCAGCTTAGAAGGGGCAGGAAGGGATGGCTACACCTTC. Its translation is CASSLEGAGRDGYTF.